The 17 T cell receptor beta chains reported below all come from one sample, sequenced in a study of T cell repertoires in aging, cancer and after chemotherapy. A mixed TRB-A/B primer pool amplified rearranged TRB by multiplex touch-down PCR. MiXCR, applied by TCRdb to the multiplex PCR reads, yields one record per CDR3 protein. The table shows under 1,000 distinct CDR3 sequences, with more than 12% occurring only once. TCR beta rearrangements were amplified from peripheral blood genomic DNA. Source material: blood. Every receptor here comes from a human donor with a solid tumor.

By sample share, this clonotype is large. The rearrangement joins TRBV6-5 to TRBJ2-5, with TRBD2 matching over 13 bases. The V gene end was trimmed by 2 bases and the J gene end by 7 bases; junction bases not matched to a gene: 4. The V gene's germline CDR1 is MNHEY and CDR2 SVGAGI. The CDR3 covers 15 residues. The CDR3 DNA follows: TGTGCCAGCAGTTACGGACTAGCGGGAGTTTCGACCCAGTACTTC. Protein product: CASSYGLAGVSTQYF.

The V gene is TRBV18, the J gene TRBJ2-4; D may be TRBD1 (7 bases). The CDR3 has 13 residues. V was pared by 3 bases and J by 14 bases, with 17 bases between. Germline V gene sequence: CDR1 KGHSH, CDR2 LQKENI. CDR3 protein: CASSPTVQGGEYF. The CDR3 DNA reads TGTGCCAGCTCACCGACTGTCCAGGGGGGAGAGTACTTC.

On this clonotype: This clone may be a read error of a much larger clone one base away. The V gene is TRBV6-2 or TRBV6-3, the J gene TRBJ2-1; 8 bases are a match to TRBD2. The CDR3 has 16 residues. The V gene's germline CDR1 is MNHEY and CDR2 SVGEGT. The CDR3 region has the DNA TGTGCCAGCAGTTACTCGAGTCTAGCGGGCGCCAATAAGCAGTTCTTC. Its translation is CASSYSSLAGANKQFF.

This clonotype is large (0.1 to 1%). This chain joins TRBV6-5 and TRBJ1-1; TRBD1 matches at 10 bases. The ends lost 0 bases at V and 3 bases at J; junction bases unmatched: 10. Germline V gene sequence: CDR1 MNHEY, CDR2 SVGAGI. This CDR3 has 18 residues. CDR3 loop: CASSYSRTGGVKDTEAFF. DNA of the CDR3: TGTGCCAGCAGTTACTCCCGGACAGGGGGGGTTAAGGACACTGAAGCTTTCTTT.

The rearrangement links TRBV7-4 to TRBJ1-2; weak D call: TRBD1 (6 bases). CDR3 length: 16 amino acids. Trimming pared 5 bases from V and 1 base from J, leaving 17 bases between. Germline CDR1 is SGHVT and CDR2 is SQSDAQ. The CDR3 loop reads CASSLDPWDNNYGYTF. The CDR3 coding sequence is TGTGCCAGCAGCCTCGACCCGTGGGACAATAACTATGGCTACACCTTC.

This clonotype was seen only a few times. This chain joins TRBV6-6 and TRBJ2-5; D possibly corresponds to TRBD1 (6 bases). Between the trimmed V and J ends, which lost 3 bases and 5 bases, there was a span of 13 bases. The CDR3 covers 14 residues. Per the germline V gene, CDR1 is MNHNY and CDR2 is SVGAGI (reference sequence). The chain's CDR3 is CASSYEGVGETQYF. The CDR3 DNA is TGTGCCAGCAGTTATGAGGGGGTTGGTGAGACCCAGTACTTC.

The CDR3 region is CASTLTGKNQPQHF. The CDR3 DNA reads as TGTGCCAGCACCCTGACAGGGAAAAATCAGCCCCAGCATTTT. The chain is built from TRBV5-6 and TRBJ1-5; the match to TRBD1 covers 7 bases. CDR3 length equals 14 residues. V lost 6 bases and J lost 4; bases outside the gene matches: 7. Germline V CDR1 and CDR2: SGHDT, YYEEEE.

This clonotype is categorized as large. V is TRBV6-1 and J is TRBJ1-6; 9 nucleotides match TRBD1. This CDR3 has 19 amino acids. The ends lost 5 bases at V and 1 base at J; junction bases unmatched: 12. Germline V gene data show CDR1 as MNHNS and CDR2 as SASEGT. CDR3 sequence reads: CASSSGTGMALSYNSPLHF. As DNA, the CDR3 is TGTGCCAGCAGTTCCGGGACAGGGATGGCCTTGTCCTATAATTCACCCCTCCACTTT.

In its sample, this clonotype ranks as medium-sized. The rearrangement uses TRBV12-3 or TRBV12-4 and TRBJ2-3; 8 bases are a match to TRBD2. Trimming cost V 8 bases and J 6 bases; bases outside gene matches: 4. The CDR3 covers 12 residues. CDR3 in DNA: TGTGCCAGCTTTAGCGGGACGGATACGCAGTATTTT. It specifies CASFSGTDTQYF.

In its sample, this clonotype ranks as medium-sized. The CDR3 loop is CASSSRQEFDEQYF. For the CDR3, the DNA is TGTGCCAGCAGCTCCCGGCAAGAATTCGACGAGCAGTACTTC. This chain joins TRBV7-9 and TRBJ2-7, with D unresolved. The CDR3 is made up of 14 amino acids. Germline V lookup: CDR1 SEHNR, CDR2 FQNEAQ (reference sequence). With 4 bases removed from V and 5 bases from J, the gap between germline ends came to 15 bases.

Only a few counts were recorded for this clonotype. The junction departs from germline at one end; a sequencing error may be responsible. The chain carries TRBV7-7 and TRBJ2-3; 7 positions match TRBD2. The CDR3 has 12 residues. Germline values: CDR1 SSHAT, CDR2 FNYEAQ (reference sequence). Here the CDR3 DNA reads TGTGCTAGCAGCTTAGCGGGCGGTACGCAGTATTTT. Translating it yields CASSLAGGTQYF.

This chain connects TRBV28 to TRBJ2-7; 11 positions match TRBD2. With V trimmed by 7 bases and J by 6 bases, 8 bases remained unmatched. This CDR3 is built from 14 residues. The V gene's germline CDR1 is MDHEN and CDR2 SYDVKM. Here the CDR3 reads CASNLGLAALEQYF. In nucleotides, the CDR3 is TGTGCCAGCAATCTGGGACTAGCGGCCCTCGAGCAGTACTTC.

V and J are TRBV7-2 and TRBJ2-3, with D possibly TRBD1 on 6 matching bases. Germline lookup yields CDR1 SGHTA and CDR2 FQGNSA. The ends were cut back, 5 bases at V and 0 bases at J, with 12 bases in the middle. CDR3 length: 15 amino acids. DNA of the CDR3: TGTGCCAGCAGCCAAGACAGGACTAGCACAGATACGCAGTATTTT. This sequence encodes CASSQDRTSTDTQYF.

This clonotype qualifies as medium-sized. This chain joins TRBV24-1 and TRBJ1-5, with D maybe TRBD1 (6 bases). This CDR3 has 15 residues. V gave up 3 bases and J gave up 4 bases, with 12 bases separating them. Germline V gene data show CDR1 as KGHDR and CDR2 as SFDVKD. CDR3 DNA sequence: TGTGCCACCAGTGATAAGGGGGTGAAAAATCAGCCCCAGCATTTT. It is translated as CATSDKGVKNQPQHF.

This clonotype ranks as large (0.1 to 1%). The CDR3 sequence: CASSLVGGRAADTQYF. DNA for the CDR3: TGTGCCAGCAGCTTGGTCGGCGGGAGGGCCGCAGATACGCAGTATTTT. The V call is TRBV5-5, the J call TRBJ2-3; 9 bases map to TRBD2. CDR1 is SGHKS and CDR2 is YYEKEE in the germline V gene (reference sequence). Germline trimming cut 0 bases from V and 4 bases from J; bases unmatched to any gene: 6. This CDR3 has 16 residues. The variable domain in full, completed from reference TRBV5-5 and TRBJ2-3, reads DAGVTQSPTHLIKTRGQQVTLRCSPISGHKSVSWYQQVLGQGPQFIFQYYEKEERGRGNFPDRFSARQFPNYSSELNVNALLLGDSALYLCASSLVGGRAADTQYFGPGTRLTVL.

The chain is built from TRBV19 and TRBJ2-1, with 12 bases aligning to TRBD2. CDR3 length equals 19 residues. Germline V gene data show CDR1 as LNHDA and CDR2 as SQIVND (reference sequence). CDR3 region: CVSSIRLAGASPSYNEQFF. The CDR3 nucleotides are TGTGTTAGTAGTATACGACTAGCGGGAGCCAGTCCCTCCTACAATGAGCAGTTCTTC.

A word on this clonotype: A single base separates this from a much larger clone, so it may be a read error. The V gene is TRBV24-1, the J gene TRBJ2-1; 8 nucleotides line up with TRBD2. CDR3 length: 17 amino acids. CDR1 and CDR2 from the germline V gene are KGHDR and SFDVKD. CDR3 loop: CVTSDRPSGRRDNEQFF. The CDR3 DNA follows: TGTGTCACCAGTGACCGACCCAGCGGGAGAAGGGACAATGAGCAGTTCTTC.